This T cell receptor beta chain was identified during a study of blood T cell repertoires in COVID-19. At the level of the study: Italy, Spain and the United States were the sources of the convalescent and acute COVID-19 samples.

This clone was seen only a few times. Under the authors' procedure: Estimation of nucleated cell counts relied on the amplification of reference gene primers. Only in-frame clones appear in the TCRdb table, and some are missing; sequencing was by immunoSEQ multiplex PCR. That table supplies the V and J calls and clone size; D and trimming were determined from the DNA. The data show 50,000 to 75,000 clones, roughly nine tenths seen once. This receptor was obtained from a human donor in a cohort sampled during active COVID-19. Sequencing was done on a sample of peripheral blood.

The CDR3 nucleotides read TGTGCCAGCAGCTTAGATGTGTCAGGGGGGCCCGCAGATACGCAGTATTTT. Protein product: CASSLDVSGGPADTQYF. The chain links TRBV7-2 to TRBJ2-3; D might be TRBD1 (7 bases). Germline CDR1 reads SGHTA; CDR2 reads FQGNSA. The CDR3 consists of 17 residues. Trimming shortened V by 1 base and J by 4 bases, and 18 bases separated the two germline ends.